This T cell receptor (beta chain) emerged from a study of T cell repertoires in cytomegalovirus infection. One entry per CDR3 protein results from TCRdb running MiXCR on the reads. Of around 740,000 distinct CDR3 sequences listed, roughly a third are singletons. The CDR3 contains 16 residues. From germline, CDR1 is SNHLY and CDR2 FYNNEI. V shed 2 bases, J shed 5 bases, and the junction held 6 bases outside the gene matches. The chain combines TRBV2 with TRBJ2-2, with 9 bases lining up with TRBD2. The sample comprised PBMCs. The TCR was taken from a human donor in good health (CMV status not recorded). Some clones in this sample may be carry-over from other donors' samples. CDR3 residues: CASSERLAGLTGELFF. The CDR3 nucleotides read TGTGCCAGCAGTGAACGTCTAGCGGGATTGACCGGGGAGCTGTTTTTT.